This T cell receptor beta chain was captured by sequencing in a study of T-cell reconstitution after alpha-beta-depleted transplantation in children. Overall study findings and caveats: Diversity and T-cell counts at one year after transplant derived mostly from new T cells. Alpha-beta T cells about two months after transplant reportedly derived from several hundred expanded graft clones. Where some patients showed high TCRbeta diversity at day 60, it came from recipient T cells and thymic progenitors that had survived.

This clonotype was detected many times. Its antigen is unknown. Preparing the TCRbeta library involved the use of unique molecular identifiers. TCRdb itself ran the PCR reads through MiXCR, one entry per CDR3 protein. This sample has 600,000 to 800,000 distinct CDR3 sequences, with 13% found just once. The CDR3 has 14 residues. Germline CDR1 is SGDLS and CDR2 is YYNGEE. V lost 0 bases, J lost 1 base, and 7 bases lay in between. The sequence derives from a girl aged 2-15 years with congenital amegakaryocytic thrombocytopenia, due to receive a stem cell transplant. The specimen comprised PBMCs, sampled before TCRalphabeta/CD19-depleted stem cell transplant. V and J are TRBV9 and TRBJ1-1; possibly TRBD1 for D (5 bases). The CDR3 DNA reads TGTGCCAGCAGCGTAGTAACAGGGAACACTGAAGCTTTCTTT. Its translation is CASSVVTGNTEAFF.